This T cell receptor (beta chain) was found in a study of beta chain features in type 1 diabetes. General observations from the study: When Type 1 diabetes patients were examined, their TCRB CDR3s proved moderately but significantly shorter in all four CD4+ subsets.

This clone was seen only a few times. The antigen remains undetermined. CDR3 length: 14 residues. V was shortened by 3 bases and J by 5 bases, with 13 bases between the two germline ends. The germline V gene has CDR1 SGHTA and CDR2 FQGNSA. The authors reverse transcribed all of the isolated RNA, so sequencing captured expressed TCRB transcripts. Generated by immunoSEQ multiplex PCR, the TCRdb table keeps only in-frame clones and is missing some. The table lists about 710,000 clones, about 14% of them singletons, with just under 0.04% in the top ten. The chain is built from TRBV7-2 and TRBJ2-5; possibly TRBD1 for D (5 bases). The clonotype originates from a man between 18 and 29 years old with type 1 diabetes. The sample consisted of naive CD4+ T cells from blood. The CDR3: CASSFQGGWETQYF. The CDR3 coding sequence is TGTGCCAGCAGCTTTCAGGGTGGTTGGGAGACCCAGTACTTC. Variable domain in full (rest from reference TRBV7-2 and TRBJ2-5): GAGVSQSPSNKVTEKGKDVELRCDPISGHTALYWYRQSLGQGLEFLIYFQGNSAPDKSGLPSDRFSAERTGGSVSTLTIQRTQQEDSAVYLCASSFQGGWETQYFGPGTRLLVL.